Below, 26 T cell receptor beta chains from the same sample are listed, as sequenced in a study of control samples from healthy donors and cancer patients. Assay: immunoSEQ multiplex PCR; the TCRdb copy retains only in-frame clones and omits some. The repertoire includes about 190,000 clones, roughly 91% of them detected once, and over 1.1% sits in the top ten. The sample taken for sequencing was blood. The source of these receptors is a man between 18 and 29 years old in good health.

On this clone itself: The identical CDR3 is also encoded by other nucleotide sequences in the sample. CDR3 protein: CASSRDRAPYTF. CDR3 sequence (DNA): TGTGCCAGTAGCCGGGACAGGGCCCCCTACACCTTC. V and J are TRBV19 and TRBJ1-2; 9 nucleotides align to TRBD1. J lost 10 bases, V lost 6 bases, and 6 bases had no gene match. In germline, CDR1 is LNHDA, CDR2 SQIVND (reference sequence). CDR3 length equals 12 residues.

CDR3: CASTNDRASSYEQYF. The CDR3, as DNA: TGCGCCAGCACCAATGACCGGGCAAGCTCCTACGAGCAGTACTTC. This sequence joins TRBV5-1 and TRBJ2-7; D is ambiguous. Looked up from germline, CDR1 is SGHRS and CDR2 is YFSETQ. V lost 6 bases to trimming and J lost 0 bases, with 16 bases between them. The CDR3 has 15 amino acids.

The chain combines TRBV20-1 with TRBJ2-7; 9 nucleotides match TRBD1. CDR3 length: 13 amino acids. Germline CDR1 reads DFQATT; CDR2 reads SNEGSKA (reference sequence). With V trimmed by 4 bases and J by 5 bases, 6 bases remained unmatched. As DNA, the CDR3 is TGCAGTGCTAATGAACAGGGGGCTAACGAGCAGTACTTC. It encodes CSANEQGANEQYF.

This clone was counted a single time. The rearrangement joins TRBV5-1 to TRBJ2-1; 9 nucleotides line up with TRBD2. The CDR3 is 13 amino acids. Germline trimming cut 5 bases from V and 7 bases from J; bases unmatched to any gene: 4. Per germline, CDR1 SGHRS and CDR2 YFSETQ. The chain's CDR3 is CASSRTSANEQFF. The CDR3 DNA sequence: TGCGCCAGCAGTCGGACTAGCGCAAATGAGCAGTTCTTC.

This clone was counted a few times. J is TRBJ1-5 and V is TRBV28; possibly TRBD1 for D (5 bases). V was pared by 6 bases and J by 4 bases, with 19 bases between. The V gene's germline CDR1 is MDHEN and CDR2 SYDVKM. This CDR3 is built from 16 residues. The CDR3 reads CASSYSWGGTNQPQHF. The CDR3 nucleotides are TGTGCCAGCAGCTATTCCTGGGGGGGAACAAATCAGCCCCAGCATTTT.

This chain joins TRBV7-6 and TRBJ2-7; 7 bases align to TRBD1. CDR1 and CDR2 from the germline V gene are SGHVS and FNYEAQ. The CDR3 contains 13 residues. The V and J ends lost 3 bases and 7 bases, in that order; junction bases with no gene match: 6. CDR3 region: CASSFTGAEEQYF. The CDR3 nucleotides are TGTGCCAGCAGCTTTACAGGGGCAGAGGAGCAGTACTTC. The full variable domain, with the rest looked up from reference TRBV7-6 and TRBJ2-7, is GAGVSQSPRYKVTKRGQDVALRCDPISGHVSLYWYRQALGQGPEFLTYFNYEAQQDKSGLPNDRFSAERPEGSISTLTIQRTEQRDSAMYRCASSFTGAEEQYFGPGTRLTVT.

The V and J genes are TRBV11-3 and TRBJ2-5, with D possibly being TRBD1 (5 bases). This CDR3 has 15 amino acids. V dropped 1 base and J dropped 0 bases, with 9 bases sitting between them. Germline CDR1 and CDR2: SGHNT and YENEEA. The CDR3 loop is CASSLGGRHQETQYF. CDR3 DNA: TGTGCCAGCAGCTTAGGGGGCAGGCACCAAGAGACCCAGTACTTC.

The rearrangement links TRBV27 to TRBJ1-6; 7 bases line up with TRBD1. Per the germline V gene, CDR1 is MNHEY and CDR2 is SMNVEV (reference sequence). The CDR3 totals 18 residues. The junction had 14 bases not matched to a gene; V was cut back by 6 bases and J by 3 bases. The CDR3 region is CASRMGPTGTDYNSPLHF. In DNA form, the CDR3 reads TGTGCCAGCAGGATGGGCCCGACTGGGACAGACTATAATTCACCCCTCCACTTT.

The V and J genes are TRBV6-5 and TRBJ2-7; no definite D call. CDR3 length: 12 amino acids. The ends were cut back, 6 bases at V and 4 bases at J, with 10 bases in the middle. Germline V lookup: CDR1 MNHEY, CDR2 SVGAGI. As DNA, the CDR3 is TGTGCCAGCAGCGGATTTGTATACGAGCAGTACTTC. This sequence encodes CASSGFVYEQYF.

This chain joins TRBV28 and TRBJ1-2; D gene uncertain. Between the trimmed V and J ends, which lost 0 bases and 0 bases, there was a span of 11 bases. The germline V gene encodes CDR1 MDHEN and CDR2 SYDVKM. This CDR3 contains 16 residues. The CDR3 reads CASSLWAVTSNYGYTF. The CDR3 bases are TGTGCCAGCAGTTTATGGGCAGTAACCTCTAACTATGGCTACACCTTC.

The chain joins TRBV7-9 to TRBJ2-7, with D tentatively TRBD1 (5 bases). The CDR3 loop spans 15 amino acids. The germline V gene encodes CDR1 SEHNR and CDR2 FQNEAQ (reference sequence). Trimming left V 6 bases short and J 0 bases short, with 15 bases between. Written as DNA, the CDR3 is TGTGCCAGCAGATTGGGTCAGGGCCCCTCCTACGAGCAGTACTTC. Residues: CASRLGQGPSYEQYF. Full variable domain (remainder filled in from reference TRBV7-9 and TRBJ2-7): DTGVSQNPRHKITKRGQNVTFRCDPISEHNRLYWYRQTLGQGPEFLTYFQNEAQLEKSRLLSDRFSAERPKGSFSTLEIQRTEQGDSAMYLCASRLGQGPSYEQYFGPGTRLTVT.

This chain links TRBV7-2 with TRBJ1-5; 7 bases are shared with TRBD1. V shed 0 bases and J 6 bases; nucleotides not matched to a gene: 8. The CDR3 covers 16 residues. Germline CDR1 reads SGHTA; CDR2 reads FQGNSA. For the CDR3, the DNA is TGTGCCAGCAGCTTAGCGGGTGACAGGGTAGGTCAGCCCCAGCATTTT. Translating it yields CASSLAGDRVGQPQHF.

V is TRBV11-3 and J is TRBJ1-1, with D possibly TRBD1 on 6 matching bases. Germline V gene lookup returns CDR1 SGHNT and CDR2 YENEEA. CDR3 length: 15 amino acids. Trimming took off 4 bases at V and 4 bases at J, with 16 bases between the two ends. The chain's CDR3 is CASSSGHGGSTEAFF. In nucleotides, the CDR3 is TGTGCCAGCAGCTCCGGACATGGGGGCAGCACTGAAGCTTTCTTT.

CDR3: CASSLERADPRGSNQPQHF. CDR3 DNA: TGTGCCAGCAGTTTAGAACGGGCGGACCCTAGGGGTAGCAATCAGCCCCAGCATTTT. The chain has TRBV28 and TRBJ1-5, with D tentatively TRBD1 (5 bases). The CDR3 covers 19 residues. Germline values: CDR1 MDHEN, CDR2 SYDVKM. V was trimmed by 2 bases and J by 0 bases, leaving 20 bases between them.

A single count supports this clone. The chain joins TRBV9 to TRBJ2-7; tentative D call: TRBD2 (5 bases). The CDR3 sequence is 13 residues long. V lost 5 bases and J 7 bases, leaving 16 bases between the germline ends. Germline CDR1 and CDR2: SGDLS and YYNGEE. CDR3 nucleotides: TGTGCCAGCAGTTCGTACGCCGGCGGGGAGCAGTACTTC. Translating gives CASSSYAGGEQYF.

The chain is built from TRBV25-1 and TRBJ2-7; D is undetermined. The CDR3 runs to 11 residues. Trimming stripped 2 bases from V and 5 bases from J, with 4 bases between. Germline V CDR1 and CDR2: MGHDK, SYGVNS. The CDR3, as DNA: TGTGCCAGCAGTGAAAGACACGAGCAGTACTTC. Residues: CASSERHEQYF.

The CDR3 spells CASSEVGKTGPRHGYTF. CDR3 nucleotides: TGTGCCAGCAGTGAGGTTGGGAAGACAGGGCCCCGACATGGCTACACCTTC. V usage is TRBV6-1 and J usage is TRBJ1-2; 7 nucleotides agree with TRBD1. Looked up from germline, CDR1 is MNHNS and CDR2 is SASEGT. The junction had 16 bases not matched to a gene; V was cut back by 3 bases and J by 6 bases. This CDR3 comprises 17 residues.

This clone was counted a few times. CDR3 protein: CASSRVKPGSERTLAEKLFF. CDR3 bases: TGTGCCAGCAGTCGGGTTAAACCGGGAAGCGAGAGAACTTTAGCTGAAAAACTGTTTTTT. The chain uses TRBV28 and TRBJ1-4; D is undetermined. Looked up from germline, CDR1 is MDHEN and CDR2 is SYDVKM. Trimming shortened V by 5 bases and J by 7 bases, and 32 bases separated the two germline ends. The CDR3 totals 20 residues.

The chain is built from TRBV19 and TRBJ1-2; possibly TRBD1 for D (5 bases). This CDR3 has 15 residues. Germline V gene sequence: CDR1 LNHDA, CDR2 SQIVND (reference sequence). Trimming took off 4 bases at V and 3 bases at J, with 15 bases between the two ends. The CDR3 is CASSTRGSGDYGYTF. In DNA form, the CDR3 reads TGTGCCAGTAGTACCCGGGGGAGCGGCGACTATGGCTACACCTTC.

V gene TRBV12-3 or TRBV12-4 combines with J gene TRBJ1-2; 7 bases agree with TRBD1. This CDR3 has 12 amino acids. The J segment lost 7 bases and the V segment lost 6 bases, leaving 5 bases of the junction unmatched. CDR3 sequence: CASRKGAAGYTF. The CDR3 DNA follows: TGTGCCAGCAGGAAGGGGGCAGCTGGCTACACCTTC.

The chain carries TRBV6-1 and TRBJ2-6; D gene ambiguous. Germline V gene data show CDR1 as MNHNS and CDR2 as SASEGT. V shed 1 base and J shed 18 bases, with 19 bases lying between them. The CDR3 is 14 amino acids. The CDR3 here is CASSEEANPPLETF. The CDR3 region has the DNA TGTGCCAGCAGTGAAGAGGCAAACCCCCCCCTTGAGACTTTC.

The rearrangement uses TRBV30 and TRBJ1-4, with D possibly TRBD1 on 5 matching bases. This CDR3 is built from 14 residues. CDR1 and CDR2 (germline): GTSNPN, SVGIG (reference sequence). Trimming pared 7 bases from V and 4 bases from J, leaving 16 bases between. The CDR3 reads CAYWVEGDNEKLFF. CDR3 DNA sequence: TGTGCCTACTGGGTGGAAGGGGATAATGAAAAACTGTTTTTT.

The chain uses TRBV30 and TRBJ1-1, with D perhaps TRBD1 (6 bases). Germline loops: CDR1 GTSNPN, CDR2 SVGIG (reference sequence). The CDR3 totals 16 residues. Trimming shortened V by 0 bases and J by 4 bases, and 18 bases separated the two germline ends. The CDR3 reads CAWSVYGQGLGTEAFF. Here the CDR3 DNA reads TGTGCCTGGAGTGTTTATGGTCAGGGGCTGGGCACTGAAGCTTTCTTT.

This chain joins TRBV5-1 and TRBJ2-2; D possibly matches TRBD1 or TRBD2 (5 bases each). V was clipped by 4 bases and J by 5 bases, with 18 bases between them. The CDR3 is made up of 16 amino acids. Germline V lookup: CDR1 SGHRS, CDR2 YFSETQ. CDR3 nucleotides: TGCGCCAGCAGCAGAAGTCTGGGACGTCGGACCGGGGAGCTGTTTTTT. Amino acids: CASSRSLGRRTGELFF. The complete variable domain, with remaining parts taken from reference TRBV5-1 and TRBJ2-2, reads KAGVTQTPRYLIKTRGQQVTLSCSPISGHRSVSWYQQTPGQGLQFLFEYFSETQRNKGNFPGRFSGRQFSNSRSEMNVSTLELGDSALYLCASSRSLGRRTGELFFGEGSRLTVL.

The table lists this clone with a count of one. This rearrangement joins TRBV10-2 to TRBJ2-1, with unresolved D. With 5 bases removed from V and 6 bases from J, the gap between germline ends came to 17 bases. Germline CDR1 WSHSY, CDR2 SAAADI. CDR3 length: 15 amino acids. The CDR3 bases are TGCGCCAGCAGTCGAGATGGGCAGTTTTTCAATGAGCAGTTCTTC. Its protein is CASSRDGQFFNEQFF.

The chain is built from TRBV25-1 and TRBJ1-4; D is unclear. Trimming cost V 0 bases and J 6 bases, with 8 bases left between them. The CDR3 runs to 14 residues. Germline V lookup: CDR1 MGHDK, CDR2 SYGVNS. The CDR3 protein is CASSEYSGYEKLFF. The CDR3 nucleotides are TGTGCCAGCAGTGAATATTCTGGGTATGAAAAACTGTTTTTT.